Given below is one T cell receptor beta chain in context. The record originates from a study of shared clonotypes between healthy human individuals. Some clones are missing from TCRdb's copy, which holds only in-frame ones; the method was immunoSEQ multiplex PCR. The table includes 500,000 to 700,000 clones, around 95% detected once. This CDR3 spans 14 amino acids. Germline loops: CDR1 SEHNR, CDR2 FQNEAQ (reference sequence). Losses at the gene ends were 1 base for V and 5 bases for J; bases not matched to a gene: 5. Naive CD8 cells were CD45RO-negative, positively selected for CCR7, excluding terminally differentiated effector memory CD45RA+ cells.

The sequence was obtained from a woman aged 25 to 39 in good health. The sample was naive CD8+ T cells sorted from blood. The V call is TRBV7-9, the J call TRBJ2-7, with 7 bases identical to TRBD2. The CDR3 protein is CASSLETSSHEQYF. CDR3 sequence (DNA): TGTGCCAGCAGCTTAGAGACTAGCAGCCACGAGCAGTACTTC.